The 31 T cell receptor beta chains below were found in one sample sequenced in a study of T-cell reconstitution after alpha-beta-depleted transplantation in children. The library targeted TCRbeta and was prepared with unique molecular identifiers. Using its own MiXCR run on the PCR reads, TCRdb lists one record per CDR3 protein. This sample has approximately 590,000 distinct CDR3 sequences, with roughly a tenth found just once. This specimen consisted of PBMCs from the stem cell graft donor, obtained from the stem cell graft. The receptor source for this set is a human donor who donated a stem cell graft to a child with acute myeloid leukemia.

This clonotype was counted between two and nine times. V gene TRBV9 combines with J gene TRBJ2-7, with D possibly matching TRBD2 (6 bases). CDR3 size: 15 residues. Trimming removed 0 bases from V and 0 bases from J, with 10 bases in between. Germline V gives CDR1 SGDLS, CDR2 YYNGEE. The CDR3 sequence: CASSVGGGLSYEQYF. CDR3 bases: TGTGCCAGCAGCGTAGGGGGAGGCCTCTCCTACGAGCAGTACTTC.

The CDR3: CASSPFGQMISGANVLTF. In DNA form, the CDR3 reads TGTGCCAGCAGTCCCTTTGGACAGATGATATCTGGGGCCAACGTCCTGACTTTC. V and J are TRBV6-2 or TRBV6-3 and TRBJ2-6; D possibly corresponds to TRBD1 (6 bases). The V and J ends lost 5 bases and 1 base respectively, with 18 bases between them. CDR1 and CDR2 (germline): MNHEY, SVGEGT. CDR3 length: 18 residues.

For the CDR3, the DNA is TGTGCCAGCAGTTTCGTTAGCTCCGGCGCGGAGCAGTACTTC. It encodes CASSFVSSGAEQYF. The rearrangement uses TRBV28 and TRBJ2-7; no firm D call. Trimming stripped 3 bases from V and 7 bases from J, with 16 bases between. The CDR3 has 14 residues. Germline lookup yields CDR1 MDHEN and CDR2 SYDVKM.

The chain employs TRBV20-1 and TRBJ2-1; D is possibly TRBD2 (6 bases). The CDR3 runs 12 residues. V was shortened by 5 bases and J by 12 bases, with 17 bases between the two germline ends. Germline V gene lookup returns CDR1 DFQATT and CDR2 SNEGSKA (reference sequence). Written as DNA, the CDR3 is TGCAGTGCTTCCCTGGCGGGAAGGGTGCAGTTCTTC. It yields the protein CSASLAGRVQFF.

This clonotype was counted at least ten times. This chain links TRBV7-8 with TRBJ2-2; D is perhaps TRBD2 (6 bases). The ends were cut back, 5 bases at V and 7 bases at J, with 11 bases in the middle. This CDR3 region has 13 residues. Per the germline V gene, CDR1 is SGHVS and CDR2 is FQNEAQ. The CDR3 reads CASSPRRGGELFF. The CDR3, as DNA: TGTGCCAGCAGCCCCCGGAGGGGCGGGGAGCTGTTTTTT. Based on the CDR3 plus reference TRBV7-8 and TRBJ2-2, the full variable domain is GAGVSQSPRYKVAKRGQDVALRCDPISGHVSLFWYQQALGQGPEFLTYFQNEAQLDKSGLPSDRFFAERPEGSVSTLKIQRTQQEDSAVYLCASSPRRGGELFFGEGSRLTVL.

The chain joins TRBV7-9 to TRBJ2-1; 10 positions match TRBD2. The germline V gene has CDR1 SEHNR and CDR2 FQNEAQ (reference sequence). V shed 5 bases and J 6 bases; nucleotides not matched to a gene: 7. The CDR3 extends over 15 amino acids. The chain's CDR3 is CASSRASGSLNEQFF. For the CDR3, the DNA is TGTGCCAGCAGCCGAGCTAGCGGGAGTCTCAATGAGCAGTTCTTC.

This clonotype has at least ten counts. This chain connects TRBV10-3 to TRBJ2-7; D is undetermined. The CDR3 runs 15 residues. Germline loops: CDR1 ENHRY, CDR2 SYGVKD. The V end was cut by 0 bases, the J end by 5 bases, with 14 bases between. CDR3 sequence: CAISESTRGTDEQYF. For the CDR3, the DNA is TGTGCCATCAGTGAGTCGACTCGTGGAACAGACGAGCAGTACTTC.

This sequence joins TRBV9 and TRBJ2-5; D is possibly TRBD2 (6 bases). This CDR3 is built from 14 residues. Germline V gene sequence: CDR1 SGDLS, CDR2 YYNGEE. The V and J ends lost 0 bases and 7 bases respectively, with 13 bases between them. The CDR3 DNA reads as TGTGCCAGCAGCGTAGTCGGGACTGAGGGGACCCAGTACTTC. The encoded protein is CASSVVGTEGTQYF.

This clonotype was counted only a few times. The CDR3 spells CASSSPNKGRNEQFF. In DNA form, the CDR3 reads TGTGCCAGCAGTAGCCCTAACAAAGGTCGTAATGAGCAGTTCTTC. The rearrangement joins TRBV28 to TRBJ2-1; no definite D call. There are 15 residues in the CDR3. Germline assignment: CDR1 MDHEN and CDR2 SYDVKM. Trimming left V 5 bases short and J 7 bases short, with 18 bases between.

This chain joins TRBV20-1 and TRBJ2-7, with unresolved D. The CDR3 is 16 amino acids. CDR1 and CDR2 (germline): DFQATT, SNEGSKA (reference sequence). The V and J ends lost 2 bases and 4 bases respectively, with 21 bases between them. In DNA, the CDR3 is TGCAGTGCTAGAAATCCGGAGTCGGGCCTGGGTTACGAGCAGTACTTC. Translating gives CSARNPESGLGYEQYF.

This clonotype was recorded at least ten times. CDR3 nucleotide sequence: TGTGCCAGCAGCCTTACAGGGGGTGAGCAGTTCTTC. Its translation is CASSLTGGEQFF. The rearrangement joins TRBV28 to TRBJ2-1; 8 bases match TRBD1. From germline, CDR1 is MDHEN and CDR2 SYDVKM. Germline trimming cut 6 bases from V and 9 bases from J; bases unmatched to any gene: 4. The CDR3 is made up of 12 amino acids.

The chain has TRBV6-2 or TRBV6-3 and TRBJ1-5; D possibly corresponds to TRBD1 (5 bases). The CDR3 covers 17 residues. The V gene lost 5 bases and the J gene lost 3 bases, with 20 bases spanning the gap. The germline V gene encodes CDR1 MNHEY and CDR2 SVGEGT. The CDR3 DNA follows: TGTGCCAGCAGTGGGGGACGGACAAGTCATTTCAATCAGCCCCAGCATTTT. Translated, it gives CASSGGRTSHFNQPQHF.

This clonotype was detected ten times or more. The chain employs TRBV24-1 and TRBJ2-2; D unclear. Germline CDR1 KGHDR, CDR2 SFDVKD. The length of the CDR3 is 14 residues. Trimming took off 4 bases at V and 3 bases at J, with 8 bases between the two ends. The CDR3 reads CATSDRTHTGELFF. The CDR3 bases are TGTGCCACCAGTGACCGGACCCACACCGGGGAGCTGTTTTTT.

This clonotype appeared a few times. The rearrangement joins TRBV20-1 to TRBJ1-1, with TRBD1 identical over 7 bases. CDR3 length: 14 residues. V was clipped by 2 bases and J by 3 bases; unmatched bases: 6. Germline CDR1 DFQATT, CDR2 SNEGSKA (reference sequence). The CDR3 sequence: CSARQGGVDTEAFF. For the CDR3, the DNA is TGCAGTGCTAGACAGGGGGGGGTGGACACTGAAGCTTTCTTT.

This clonotype has only a few counts. The chain has TRBV11-1 and TRBJ2-2; D not resolved. V was cut by 3 bases and J by 6 bases, with 14 bases left in between. The CDR3 runs 15 residues. CDR1 is SGHAT and CDR2 is FQDESV in the germline V gene (reference sequence). This chain's CDR3 is CASSFVGPGSGELFF. Written as DNA, the CDR3 is TGTGCCAGCAGCTTTGTAGGGCCGGGCTCCGGGGAGCTGTTTTTT.

The gene calls are TRBV25-1 and TRBJ2-7; D might be TRBD1 (6 bases). This CDR3 is 14 amino acids long. Trimming left V 3 bases short and J 2 bases short, with 11 bases between. Germline V gene data show CDR1 as MGHDK and CDR2 as SYGVNS. Written as DNA, the CDR3 is TGTGCCAGCAGTGACGACGACAGGACCTACGAGCAGTACTTC. As protein: CASSDDDRTYEQYF.

J is TRBJ1-4 and V is TRBV29-1; D possibly corresponds to TRBD1 (5 bases). CDR1 and CDR2 from the germline V gene are SQVTM and ANQGSEA. Trimming cost V 1 base and J 11 bases, with 8 bases left between them. CDR3 length equals 11 residues. CDR3 loop: CSVEAGQKLFF. The CDR3 region has the DNA TGCAGCGTTGAAGCGGGGCAGAAACTGTTTTTT.

This clonotype was detected ten times or more. The rearrangement uses TRBV7-2 and TRBJ1-5; D may be TRBD1 (5 bases). The CDR3 runs to 14 residues. The V end lost 5 bases, the J end lost 4 bases, and 12 bases lay between the germline ends. Per germline, CDR1 SGHTA and CDR2 FQGNSA. This CDR3 reads CASSPGGLNQPQHF. DNA for the CDR3: TGTGCCAGCAGCCCCGGGGGATTGAATCAGCCCCAGCATTTT. Drawing the rest from reference TRBV7-2 and TRBJ1-5, the complete variable domain is GAGVSQSPSNKVTEKGKDVELRCDPISGHTALYWYRQSLGQGLEFLIYFQGNSAPDKSGLPSDRFSAERTGGSVSTLTIQRTQQEDSAVYLCASSPGGLNQPQHFGDGTRLSIL.

The V call is TRBV7-2, the J call TRBJ2-7, with D maybe TRBD1 (5 bases). Per germline, CDR1 SGHTA and CDR2 FQGNSA. This CDR3 has 14 residues. Trimming cost V 3 bases and J 2 bases, with 11 bases left between them. The CDR3 region is CASSFSARAYEQYF. The CDR3 region has the DNA TGTGCCAGCAGCTTTTCGGCCAGGGCCTACGAGCAGTACTTC.

The chain links TRBV12-3 or TRBV12-4 to TRBJ2-5; D assignment may be TRBD1 or TRBD2 (6 bases each). Trimming removed 1 base from V and 5 bases from J, with 14 bases in between. This CDR3 region has 15 residues. The CDR3 reads CASSLVRGAGETQYF. In DNA form, the CDR3 reads TGTGCCAGCAGTTTAGTAAGGGGGGCGGGGGAGACCCAGTACTTC.

The sample holds a few counts of this clonotype. The J gene is TRBJ2-7, the V gene TRBV3-1; TRBD2 agrees at 7 bases. This CDR3 has 15 residues. CDR1 is LGHDT, CDR2 YNNKEL, per germline (reference sequence). Trimming at V came to 3 bases and at J to 4 bases, leaving 9 bases not matched to a gene. DNA of the CDR3: TGTGCCAGCAGCCAGGGGGGAGGGCCAAAGTACGAGCAGTACTTC. It codes for CASSQGGGPKYEQYF.

This clonotype was recorded a few times. The V call is TRBV7-2, the J call TRBJ2-7, with D possibly TRBD2 on 5 matching bases. The CDR3 is 15 amino acids. V lost 5 bases, J lost 8 bases, and 22 bases lay in between. Germline values: CDR1 SGHTA, CDR2 FQGNSA. CDR3: CASSGRGVSLWQQYF. The DNA for the CDR3 is TGTGCCAGCAGCGGCCGGGGAGTCTCACTCTGGCAGCAGTACTTC.

This clonotype was counted a few times. This rearrangement joins TRBV5-1 to TRBJ1-1; the D is unclear. Trimming pared 0 bases from V and 1 base from J, leaving 10 bases between. Germline CDR1 SGHRS, CDR2 YFSETQ. This CDR3 spans 15 amino acids. The CDR3 region is CASSLAPAGNTEAFF. CDR3 DNA: TGCGCCAGCAGCTTGGCCCCAGCGGGGAACACTGAAGCTTTCTTT.

This clonotype was seen ten or more times. V is TRBV27 and J is TRBJ1-5, with D perhaps matching TRBD1 (6 bases). The V gene's germline CDR1 is MNHEY and CDR2 SMNVEV (reference sequence). The CDR3 totals 18 residues. The V and J ends lost 5 bases and 3 bases respectively, with 23 bases between them. The CDR3 here is CASSLRGGLVSLNQPQHF. CDR3 bases: TGTGCCAGCAGTCTCCGAGGGGGTTTGGTCTCCCTCAATCAGCCCCAGCATTTT.

There are many counts of this clonotype. The chain links TRBV10-3 to TRBJ2-3, with a possible D match to TRBD2 (7 bases). Per the germline V gene, CDR1 is ENHRY and CDR2 is SYGVKD. The CDR3 contains 16 residues. Trimming took 3 bases from V and 0 from J, leaving 13 bases between them. The chain's CDR3 is CAISDLAGASTDTQYF. The CDR3, as DNA: TGTGCCATCAGTGATTTGGCGGGGGCTAGCACAGATACGCAGTATTTT.

This chain joins TRBV14 and TRBJ1-1; 9 bases match TRBD1. The junction had 4 bases not matched to a gene; V was cut back by 2 bases and J by 6 bases. Germline CDR1 and CDR2: SGHDN and FVKESK. This CDR3 comprises 14 residues. The CDR3 bases are TGTGCCAGCAGCCAAACAGGGGGCGTCGCTGAAGCTTTCTTT. Protein sequence: CASSQTGGVAEAFF.

This clonotype was found many times. The CDR3 DNA is TGTGCCAGCAGCGACGACAGGGAAAGGGCCTACGAGCAGTACTTC. Protein sequence: CASSDDRERAYEQYF. This chain connects TRBV5-6 to TRBJ2-7; 7 bases match TRBD1. Germline V CDR1 and CDR2: SGHDT, YYEEEE. Unmatched junction bases numbered 9, after V lost 4 bases and J lost 2 bases. The CDR3 extends over 15 amino acids.

Ten or more counts support this clonotype. The chain couples TRBV6-5 to TRBJ1-1; D gene uncertain. The CDR3 totals 14 residues. Trimming cost V 4 bases and J 0 bases, with 9 bases left between them. Per germline, CDR1 MNHEY and CDR2 SVGAGI. The CDR3 sequence is CASSLSPMNTEAFF. The CDR3 coding sequence is TGTGCCAGCAGTTTATCCCCGATGAACACTGAAGCTTTCTTT.

This clonotype was detected many times. The CDR3 spells CSTMPGPSYEQYF. CDR3 sequence (DNA): TGCAGCACTATGCCGGGACCATCCTACGAGCAGTACTTC. The chain links TRBV20-1 to TRBJ2-7; D is perhaps TRBD1 or TRBD2 (5 bases each). Germline-derived CDR1 and CDR2 are DFQATT and SNEGSKA (reference sequence). This CDR3 comprises 13 residues.

This clonotype was counted at least ten times. The chain carries TRBV12-3 or TRBV12-4 and TRBJ1-5; the D gene is possibly TRBD1 (6 bases). This CDR3 comprises 12 residues. V was shortened by 5 bases and J by 6 bases, with 8 bases between the two germline ends. CDR3 sequence: CASSPQGQPQHF. Written as DNA, the CDR3 is TGTGCCAGCAGTCCACAGGGTCAGCCCCAGCATTTT.

This clonotype was seen ten or more times. The rearrangement uses TRBV20-1 and TRBJ2-1; 8 bases line up with TRBD2. Germline-derived CDR1 and CDR2 are DFQATT and SNEGSKA (reference sequence). V lost 0 bases, J lost 5 bases, and 12 bases stayed unmatched. The CDR3 runs to 17 residues. CDR3 DNA sequence: TGCAGTGCTAGAGACCCGCTGGGGACTAGGAGCCACAATGAGCAGTTCTTC. This sequence encodes CSARDPLGTRSHNEQFF.